This T cell receptor (beta chain) derives from a study of blood T cell repertoires in COVID-19. The CDR3 is made up of 13 amino acids. Germline-derived CDR1 and CDR2 are MNHEY and SVGAGI. The V and J ends lost 6 bases and 8 bases, in that order; junction bases with no gene match: 9. The data were produced by immunoSEQ multiplex PCR, yet TCRdb's version contains in-frame clones alone and is incomplete. The sample carries approximately 77,000 clones, roughly 90% recorded once. The chain joins TRBV6-5 to TRBJ1-2; the match to TRBD1 covers 7 bases. The receptor was isolated from a man between 50 and 59 years old with active COVID-19. The sample was peripheral blood. CDR3 nucleotides: TGTGCCAGCAGCCTCGACAGGGTGGGAGGCTACACCTTC. Translated: CASSLDRVGGYTF.